This T cell receptor beta chain is drawn from a study of T-cell memory formation after mild COVID-19. Study findings and constraints: From day 15 to 85, contracting clones were balanced between CD4 and CD8, whereas later expanders leaned toward CD4+.

TCRdb reprocessed the 5' RACE reads with MiXCR, giving one entry per CDR3 protein. The sample has 35,000 to 55,000 distinct CDR3 sequences; roughly 9% are singletons. The table lists this clonotype with many counts. Its antigen is not identified. The clonotype comes from an adult woman who had mild COVID-19 (a few samples of this study predate the infection). Cell type and time point are not known. Sequencing was done on a sample of PBMCs or a T cell subset sorted from them (not recorded which).

This chain's CDR3 is CASSLWGAYTDTQYF. CDR3 DNA sequence: TGCGCCAGCAGCTTGTGGGGCGCCTACACAGATACGCAGTATTTT. This chain uses TRBV5-1 with TRBJ2-3; perhaps TRBD1 as D (5 bases). Germline loops: CDR1 SGHRS, CDR2 YFSETQ. The length of the CDR3 is 15 residues. V was clipped by 1 base and J by 2 bases, with 11 bases between them.